What follows are 21 T cell receptor beta chains derived from one specimen sequenced in a study of identical twins. TCRdb re-analysed the 5' RACE reads in MiXCR, keeping a single row per CDR3 protein. The sample lists 1.5 million or so distinct CDR3 sequences, 32% occurring once. Sequenced material: cord blood. The source of these receptors is a newborn girl in good health.

There are a few counts of this clonotype. This sequence joins TRBV3-1 and TRBJ2-3, with D uncertain. Germline V gene sequence: CDR1 LGHDT, CDR2 YNNKEL (reference sequence). This CDR3 contains 12 residues. Trimming cost V 0 bases and J 8 bases, with 6 bases left between them. CDR3 loop: CASSQETGTQYF. DNA of the CDR3: TGTGCCAGCAGCCAAGAAACCGGTACGCAGTATTTT.

This clonotype was counted a single time. This sequence joins TRBV20-1 and TRBJ2-7; no definite D call. The CDR3 sequence is 11 residues long. V shed 3 bases and J shed 4 bases, with 7 bases lying between them. The germline gives CDR1 DFQATT, CDR2 SNEGSKA (reference sequence). As DNA, the CDR3 is TGCAGTGCTAGCGACTTTTACGAGCAGTACTTC. Translating it yields CSASDFYEQYF.

This clonotype was counted at least ten times. The rearrangement links TRBV3-1 to TRBJ2-7; D gene unclear. V was cut by 6 bases and J by 3 bases, with 9 bases left in between. This CDR3 contains 12 residues. The germline CDR1 and CDR2 sequences are LGHDT and YNNKEL (reference sequence). DNA for the CDR3: TGTGCCAGCAGTCCCGACGGCTACGAGCAGTACTTC. It specifies CASSPDGYEQYF.

There are a few counts of this clonotype. The chain carries TRBV2 and TRBJ2-4, with D perhaps TRBD1 (6 bases). The CDR3 consists of 14 residues. Germline V lookup: CDR1 SNHLY, CDR2 FYNNEI. Trimming pared 2 bases from V and 15 bases from J, leaving 20 bases between. The CDR3: CASSESDRFLYTYF. For the CDR3, the DNA is TGTGCCAGCAGTGAATCGGACAGATTCTTGTACACGTACTTC.

In its sample, this clonotype was seen a few times. The V gene is TRBV28, the J gene TRBJ1-5; 9 nucleotides align to TRBD1. V shed 2 bases, J shed 0 bases, and the junction held 5 bases outside the gene matches. This CDR3 has 17 residues. Germline CDR1 and CDR2: MDHEN and SYDVKM. The CDR3 DNA follows: TGTGCCAGCAGTTTACCCAGGACAGGGGATAGCAATCAGCCCCAGCATTTT. This encodes CASSLPRTGDSNQPQHF.

J is TRBJ1-1 and V is TRBV29-1; 9 positions match TRBD1. CDR3 length equals 13 residues. From germline, CDR1 is SQVTM and CDR2 ANQGSEA. J was trimmed by 4 bases and V by 4 bases; bases with no gene match: 4. CDR3 DNA sequence: TGCAGCGTTGCCAAGACAGGGGGCACTGAAGCTTTCTTT. Its translation: CSVAKTGGTEAFF.

The CDR3, as DNA: TGCGCCAGCAGCTTCGAAGGAACTACCTGCGAGCAGTACTTC. Translated: CASSFEGTTCEQYF. The chain has TRBV5-1 and TRBJ2-7; no firm D call. The CDR3 has 14 residues. Trimming took off 2 bases at V and 6 bases at J, with 15 bases between the two ends. Germline CDR1 and CDR2: SGHRS and YFSETQ.

This clonotype has just a few counts. CDR3 coding DNA: TGCAGTGCTATTAGGGACAGGCAGCAGCCCCAGCATTTT. This sequence encodes CSAIRDRQQPQHF. The V gene is TRBV20-1, the J gene TRBJ1-5; 8 nucleotides line up with TRBD1. The germline V gene encodes CDR1 DFQATT and CDR2 SNEGSKA (reference sequence). The trim removed 4 bases at V and 7 bases at J, leaving 6 bases unmatched. CDR3 length: 13 amino acids.

This clonotype showed up just once. This sequence joins TRBV10-1 and TRBJ2-2; D is unresolved. The CDR3 sequence is 10 residues long. V was trimmed by 11 bases and J by 8 bases, leaving 9 bases between them. Germline CDR1 reads WNHNN; CDR2 reads SYGVQD (reference sequence). This CDR3 reads CAPRLGELFF. For the CDR3, the DNA is TGCGCCCCCCGGCTAGGGGAGCTGTTTTTT.

This chain links TRBV10-3 with TRBJ1-5, with a tentative D call TRBD1 (5 bases). Germline lookup yields CDR1 ENHRY and CDR2 SYGVKD. Trimming took off 5 bases at V and 2 bases at J, with 7 bases between the two ends. The CDR3 is 13 residues long. This chain's CDR3 is CAISQQGNQPQHF. DNA of the CDR3: TGTGCCATCAGTCAACAGGGCAATCAGCCCCAGCATTTT.

The rearrangement links TRBV24-1 to TRBJ1-5; D is uncertain. The length of the CDR3 is 12 residues. The V gene's germline CDR1 is KGHDR and CDR2 SFDVKD. V lost 7 bases, J lost 4 bases, and 7 bases lay in between. The CDR3: CATRDLNQPQHF. The CDR3 coding sequence is TGTGCCACCAGAGACCTAAATCAGCCCCAGCATTTT.

V and J are TRBV28 and TRBJ1-1; TRBD1 is a possible D gene (6 bases). V lost 5 bases, J lost 3 bases, and 16 bases lay in between. CDR1 is MDHEN and CDR2 is SYDVKM in the germline V gene. This CDR3 has 15 residues. CDR3 nucleotides: TGTGCCAGCAGTCTTTTCAAGGGGGTAGACACTGAAGCTTTCTTT. Translating gives CASSLFKGVDTEAFF. Full variable domain (remainder filled in from reference TRBV28 and TRBJ1-1): DVKVTQSSRYLVKRTGEKVFLECVQDMDHENMFWYRQDPGLGLRLIYFSYDVKMKEKGDIPEGYSVSREKKERFSLILESASTNQTSMYLCASSLFKGVDTEAFFGQGTRLTVV.

This clonotype was detected a few times. The chain recombines TRBV6-6 with TRBJ2-7; 10 bases match TRBD1. This CDR3 region has 14 residues. CDR1 MNHNY and CDR2 SVGAGI come from the germline V gene (reference sequence). V lost 8 bases, J lost 3 bases, and 7 bases stayed unmatched. The CDR3 region is CASGQDRGRYEQYF. CDR3 DNA sequence: TGTGCCAGCGGCCAAGACAGGGGGCGCTACGAGCAGTACTTC.

The chain couples TRBV5-1 to TRBJ1-2; possible D gene TRBD1, 6 bases. This CDR3 comprises 14 residues. Germline V lookup: CDR1 SGHRS, CDR2 YFSETQ. V shed 0 bases and J shed 3 bases, with 9 bases lying between them. In DNA form, the CDR3 reads TGCGCCAGCAGCTTGGACAGGGCGTACTATGGCTACACCTTC. It is translated as CASSLDRAYYGYTF.

V and J are TRBV6-2 or TRBV6-3 and TRBJ2-7, with D tentatively TRBD1 (6 bases). The germline V gene encodes CDR1 MNHEY and CDR2 SVGEGT. V shed 6 bases and J shed 3 bases, with 15 bases lying between them. The CDR3 has 14 residues. The CDR3 coding sequence is TGTGCCAGCAGCAGAAACAGGGCTGACTACGAGCAGTACTTC. It translates to CASSRNRADYEQYF.

The chain uses TRBV20-1 and TRBJ1-5, with a weak D call TRBD1 (6 bases). CDR3 size: 13 residues. V shed 8 bases and J shed 4 bases, with 15 bases lying between them. The germline V gene encodes CDR1 DFQATT and CDR2 SNEGSKA (reference sequence). CDR3 nucleotide sequence: TGCAGTACCAGAGATAGGGGGAATCAGCCCCAGCATTTT. Protein sequence: CSTRDRGNQPQHF.

This clonotype was counted ten times or more. The CDR3 coding sequence is TGCAGTGCTAGGACTAGCGGGAGGGCCTACGAGCAGTACTTC. Translation gives CSARTSGRAYEQYF. This sequence joins TRBV20-1 and TRBJ2-7, with 14 bases fitting TRBD2. V was clipped by 3 bases and J by 2 bases; unmatched bases: 0. Germline CDR1 and CDR2: DFQATT and SNEGSKA (reference sequence). This CDR3 contains 14 residues.

The chain joins TRBV28 to TRBJ1-4; no definite D call. The CDR3 runs 15 residues. Per germline, CDR1 MDHEN and CDR2 SYDVKM. Trimming stripped 5 bases from V and 7 bases from J, with 17 bases between. This CDR3 reads CASSRTATVGEKLFF. The CDR3 DNA follows: TGTGCCAGCAGTCGTACGGCTACAGTGGGTGAAAAACTGTTTTTT.

This clonotype appeared a few times. This sequence joins TRBV15 and TRBJ2-3, with 8 bases identical to TRBD2. The CDR3 contains 14 residues. From germline, CDR1 is LNHNV and CDR2 YYDKDF (reference sequence). V lost 9 bases to trimming and J lost 0 bases; unmatched junction nucleotides: 5. Here the CDR3 DNA reads TGTGCCACAAAGAAGCGGGAGAGCACAGATACGCAGTATTTT. Translating gives CATKKRESTDTQYF.

This clonotype was seen ten or more times. The chain employs TRBV6-5 and TRBJ2-5; maybe TRBD2 (6 bases). The V end was cut by 0 bases, the J end by 5 bases, with 10 bases between. Germline V CDR1 and CDR2: MNHEY, SVGAGI. CDR3 length equals 14 residues. The CDR3 region has the DNA TGTGCCAGCAGTTACTCCGGCGGGACGGAGACCCAGTACTTC. Amino acids: CASSYSGGTETQYF.

This clonotype has more than one count but fewer than ten. The chain is built from TRBV9 and TRBJ1-6, with unresolved D. The V and J ends lost 0 bases and 7 bases respectively, with 20 bases between them. The CDR3 totals 18 residues. Germline V gene sequence: CDR1 SGDLS, CDR2 YYNGEE. The CDR3 sequence is CASSVAMAGGRMNSPLHF. The DNA of the CDR3 is TGTGCCAGCAGCGTAGCTATGGCAGGTGGACGGATGAATTCACCCCTCCACTTT.